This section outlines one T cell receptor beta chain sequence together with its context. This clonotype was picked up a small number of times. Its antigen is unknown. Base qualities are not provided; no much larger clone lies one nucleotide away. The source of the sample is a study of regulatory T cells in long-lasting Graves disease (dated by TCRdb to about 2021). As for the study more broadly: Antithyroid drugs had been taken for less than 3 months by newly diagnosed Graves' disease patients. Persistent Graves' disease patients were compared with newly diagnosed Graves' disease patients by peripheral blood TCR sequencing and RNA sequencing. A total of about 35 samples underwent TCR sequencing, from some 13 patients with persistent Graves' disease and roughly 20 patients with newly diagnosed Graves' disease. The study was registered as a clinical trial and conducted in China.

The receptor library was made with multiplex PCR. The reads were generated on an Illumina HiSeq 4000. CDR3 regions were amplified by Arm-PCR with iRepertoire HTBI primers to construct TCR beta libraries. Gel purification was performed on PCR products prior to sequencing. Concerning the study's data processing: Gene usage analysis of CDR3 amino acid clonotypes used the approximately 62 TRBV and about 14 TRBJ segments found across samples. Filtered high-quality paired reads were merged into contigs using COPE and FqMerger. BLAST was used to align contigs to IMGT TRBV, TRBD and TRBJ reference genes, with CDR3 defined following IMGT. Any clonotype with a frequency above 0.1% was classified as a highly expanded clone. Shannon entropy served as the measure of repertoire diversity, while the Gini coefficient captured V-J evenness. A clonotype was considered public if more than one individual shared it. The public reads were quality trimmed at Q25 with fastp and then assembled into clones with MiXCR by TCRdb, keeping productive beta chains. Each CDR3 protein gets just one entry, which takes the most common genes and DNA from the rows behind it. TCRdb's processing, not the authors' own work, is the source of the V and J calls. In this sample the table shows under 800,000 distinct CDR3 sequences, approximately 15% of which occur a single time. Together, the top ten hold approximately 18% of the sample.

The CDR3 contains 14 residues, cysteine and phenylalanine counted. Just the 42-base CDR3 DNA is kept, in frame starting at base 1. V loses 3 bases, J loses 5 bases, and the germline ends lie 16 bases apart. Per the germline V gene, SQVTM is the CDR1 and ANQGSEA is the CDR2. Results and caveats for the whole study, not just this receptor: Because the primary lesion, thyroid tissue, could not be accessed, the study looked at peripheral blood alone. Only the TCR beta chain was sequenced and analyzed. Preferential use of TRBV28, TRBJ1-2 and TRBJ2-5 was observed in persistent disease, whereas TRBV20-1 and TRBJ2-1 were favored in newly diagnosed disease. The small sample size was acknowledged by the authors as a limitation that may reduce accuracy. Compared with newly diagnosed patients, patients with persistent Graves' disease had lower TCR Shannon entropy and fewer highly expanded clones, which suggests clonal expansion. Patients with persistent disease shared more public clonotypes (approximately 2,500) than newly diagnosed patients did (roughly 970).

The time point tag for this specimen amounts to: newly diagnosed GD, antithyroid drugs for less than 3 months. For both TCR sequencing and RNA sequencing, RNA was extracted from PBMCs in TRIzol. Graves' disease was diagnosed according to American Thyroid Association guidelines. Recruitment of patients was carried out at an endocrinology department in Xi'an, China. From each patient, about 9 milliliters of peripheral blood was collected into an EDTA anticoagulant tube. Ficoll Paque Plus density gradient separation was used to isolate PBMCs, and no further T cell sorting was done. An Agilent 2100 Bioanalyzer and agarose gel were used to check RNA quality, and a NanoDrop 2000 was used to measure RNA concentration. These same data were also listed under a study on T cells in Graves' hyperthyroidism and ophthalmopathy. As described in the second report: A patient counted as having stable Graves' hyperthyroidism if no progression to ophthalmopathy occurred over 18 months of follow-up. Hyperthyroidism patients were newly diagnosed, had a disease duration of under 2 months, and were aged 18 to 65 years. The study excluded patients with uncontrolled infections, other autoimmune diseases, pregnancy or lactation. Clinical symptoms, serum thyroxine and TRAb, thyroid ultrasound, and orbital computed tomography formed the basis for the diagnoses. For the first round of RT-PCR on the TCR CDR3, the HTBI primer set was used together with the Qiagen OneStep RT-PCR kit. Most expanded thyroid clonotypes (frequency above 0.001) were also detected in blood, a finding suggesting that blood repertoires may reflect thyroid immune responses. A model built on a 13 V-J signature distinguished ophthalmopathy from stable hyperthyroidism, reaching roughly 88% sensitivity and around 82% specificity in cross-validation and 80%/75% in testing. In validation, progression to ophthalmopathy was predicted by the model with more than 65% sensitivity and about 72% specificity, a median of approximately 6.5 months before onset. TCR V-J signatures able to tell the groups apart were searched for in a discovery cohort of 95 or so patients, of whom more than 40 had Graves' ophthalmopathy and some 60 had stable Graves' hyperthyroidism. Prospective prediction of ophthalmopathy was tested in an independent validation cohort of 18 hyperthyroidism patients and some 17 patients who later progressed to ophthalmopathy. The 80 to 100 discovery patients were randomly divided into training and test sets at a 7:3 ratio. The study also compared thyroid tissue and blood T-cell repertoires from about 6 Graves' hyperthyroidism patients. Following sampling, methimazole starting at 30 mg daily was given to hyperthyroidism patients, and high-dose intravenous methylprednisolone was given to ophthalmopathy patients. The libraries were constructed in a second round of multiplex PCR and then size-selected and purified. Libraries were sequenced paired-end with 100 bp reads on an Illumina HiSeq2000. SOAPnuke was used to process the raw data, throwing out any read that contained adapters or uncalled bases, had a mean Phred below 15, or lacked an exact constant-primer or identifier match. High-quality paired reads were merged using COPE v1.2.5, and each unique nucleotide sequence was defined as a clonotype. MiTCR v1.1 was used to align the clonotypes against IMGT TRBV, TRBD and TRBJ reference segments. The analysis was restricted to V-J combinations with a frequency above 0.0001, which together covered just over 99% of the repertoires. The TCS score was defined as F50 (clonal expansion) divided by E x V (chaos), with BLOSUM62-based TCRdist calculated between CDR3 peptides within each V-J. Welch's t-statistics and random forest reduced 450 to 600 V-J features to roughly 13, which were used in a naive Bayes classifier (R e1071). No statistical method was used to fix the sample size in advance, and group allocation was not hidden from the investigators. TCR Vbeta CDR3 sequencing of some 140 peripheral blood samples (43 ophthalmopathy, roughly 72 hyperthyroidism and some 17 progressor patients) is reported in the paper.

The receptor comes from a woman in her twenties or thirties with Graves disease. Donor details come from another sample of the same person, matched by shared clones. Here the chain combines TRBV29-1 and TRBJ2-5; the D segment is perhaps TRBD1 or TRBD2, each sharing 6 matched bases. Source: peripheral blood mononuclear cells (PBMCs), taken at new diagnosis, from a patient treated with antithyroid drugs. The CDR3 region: CSVDYFGGRETQYF. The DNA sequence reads TGCAGCGTTGACTATTTCGGGGGCCGGGAGACCCAGTACTTC. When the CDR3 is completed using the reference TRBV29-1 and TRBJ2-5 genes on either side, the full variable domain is SAVISQKPSRDICQRGTSLTIQCQVDSQVTMMFWYRQQPGQSLTLIATANQGSEATYESGFVIDKFPISRPNLTFSTLTVSNMSPEDSSIYLCSVDYFGGRETQYFGPGTRLLVL.